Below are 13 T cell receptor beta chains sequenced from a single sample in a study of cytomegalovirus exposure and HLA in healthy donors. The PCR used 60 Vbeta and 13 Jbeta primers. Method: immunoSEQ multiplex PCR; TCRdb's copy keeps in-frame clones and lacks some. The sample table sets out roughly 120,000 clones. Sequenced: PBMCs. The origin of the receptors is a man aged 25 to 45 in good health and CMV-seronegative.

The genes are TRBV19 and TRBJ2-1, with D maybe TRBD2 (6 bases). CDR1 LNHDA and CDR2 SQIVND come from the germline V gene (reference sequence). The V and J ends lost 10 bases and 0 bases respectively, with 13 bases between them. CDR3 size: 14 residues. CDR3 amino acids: CATFSGSSYNEQFF. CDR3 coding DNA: TGTGCCACCTTTTCCGGGAGCTCCTACAATGAGCAGTTCTTC.

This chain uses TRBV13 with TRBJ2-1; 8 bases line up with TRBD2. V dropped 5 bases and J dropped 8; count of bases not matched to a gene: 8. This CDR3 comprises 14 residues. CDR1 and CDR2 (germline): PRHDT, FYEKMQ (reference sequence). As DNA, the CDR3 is TGTGCCAGCAGCCGAAGGACTAGCCATCATGAGCAGTTCTTC. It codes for CASSRRTSHHEQFF.

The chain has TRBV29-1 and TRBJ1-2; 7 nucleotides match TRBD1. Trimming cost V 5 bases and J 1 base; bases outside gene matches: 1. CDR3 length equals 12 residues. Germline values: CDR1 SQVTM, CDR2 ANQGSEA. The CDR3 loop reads CSVNRGNYGYTF. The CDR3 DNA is TGCAGCGTTAACAGGGGTAACTATGGCTACACCTTC.

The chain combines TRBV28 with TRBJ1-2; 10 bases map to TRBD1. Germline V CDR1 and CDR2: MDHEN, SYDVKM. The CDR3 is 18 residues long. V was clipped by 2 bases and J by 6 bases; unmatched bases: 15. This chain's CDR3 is CASSLVMGQGLGAHGYTF. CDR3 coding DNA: TGTGCCAGCAGTTTAGTCATGGGACAGGGGTTAGGCGCCCATGGCTACACCTTC.

The CDR3: CASSYSTTSGIYEQYF. CDR3 DNA sequence: TGTGCCAGCAGTTACTCTACGACTAGCGGGATTTACGAGCAGTACTTC. The rearrangement links TRBV6-6 to TRBJ2-7, with TRBD2 matching 11 bases. CDR3 length equals 16 residues. J lost 4 bases, V lost 0 bases, and 5 bases had no gene match. Per germline, CDR1 MNHNY and CDR2 SVGAGI (reference sequence).

CDR3 region: CSVDLGKGSYNEQFF. DNA for the CDR3: TGCAGCGTTGATTTGGGGAAGGGGTCCTACAATGAGCAGTTCTTC. The chain joins TRBV29-1 to TRBJ2-1, with a weak D call TRBD1 (5 bases). CDR3 length: 15 amino acids. CDR1 SQVTM and CDR2 ANQGSEA come from the germline V gene. Deletions cut 3 bases from V and 1 base from J, with 13 bases between.

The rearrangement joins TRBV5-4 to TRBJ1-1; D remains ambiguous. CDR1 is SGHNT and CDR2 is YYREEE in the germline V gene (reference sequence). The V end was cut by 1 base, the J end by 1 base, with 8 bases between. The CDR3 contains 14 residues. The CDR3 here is CASSLPRENTEAFF. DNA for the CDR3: TGTGCCAGCAGCTTGCCGCGGGAGAACACTGAAGCTTTCTTT.

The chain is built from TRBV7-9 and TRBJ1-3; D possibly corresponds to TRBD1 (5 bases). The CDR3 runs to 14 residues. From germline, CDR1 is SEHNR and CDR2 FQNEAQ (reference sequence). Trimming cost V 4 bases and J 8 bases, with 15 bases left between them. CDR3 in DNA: TGTGCCAGCAGCTCCCAGGCTAAGGGGCACACCATATATTTT. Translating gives CASSSQAKGHTIYF.

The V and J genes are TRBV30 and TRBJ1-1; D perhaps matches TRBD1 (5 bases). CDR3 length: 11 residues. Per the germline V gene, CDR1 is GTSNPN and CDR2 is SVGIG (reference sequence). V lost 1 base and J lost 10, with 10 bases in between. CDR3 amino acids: CAWSAQGVAFF. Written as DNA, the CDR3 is TGTGCCTGGAGTGCCCAGGGTGTAGCTTTCTTT.

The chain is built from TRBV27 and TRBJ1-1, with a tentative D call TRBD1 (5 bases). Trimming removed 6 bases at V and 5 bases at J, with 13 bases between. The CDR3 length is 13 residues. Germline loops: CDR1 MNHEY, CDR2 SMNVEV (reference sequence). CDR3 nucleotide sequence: TGTGCCAGCAGCCCGGGGGGGAGGACTGAAGCTTTCTTT. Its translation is CASSPGGRTEAFF.

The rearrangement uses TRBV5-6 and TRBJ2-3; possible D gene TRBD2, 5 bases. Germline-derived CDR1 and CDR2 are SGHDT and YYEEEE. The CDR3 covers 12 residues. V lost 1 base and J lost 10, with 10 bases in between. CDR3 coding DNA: TGTGCCAGCAGCTTGCCCTCTAGCCCGCAGTATTTT. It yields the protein CASSLPSSPQYF.

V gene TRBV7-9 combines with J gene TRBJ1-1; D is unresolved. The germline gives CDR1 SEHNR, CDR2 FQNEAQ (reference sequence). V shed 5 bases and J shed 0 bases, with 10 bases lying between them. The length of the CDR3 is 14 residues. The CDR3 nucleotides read TGTGCCAGCAGCCGTTCGGGATTGAACACTGAAGCTTTCTTT. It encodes CASSRSGLNTEAFF.

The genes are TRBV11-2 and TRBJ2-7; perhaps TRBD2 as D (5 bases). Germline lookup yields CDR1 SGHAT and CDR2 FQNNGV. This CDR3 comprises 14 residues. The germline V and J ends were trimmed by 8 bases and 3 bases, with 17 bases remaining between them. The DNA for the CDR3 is TGTGCCAGCTCCAGTCCCGGACTCAACTACGAGCAGTACTTC. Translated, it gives CASSSPGLNYEQYF.